These 18 T cell receptor beta chains share one sample of origin, sequenced in a study of regulatory T cells in long-lasting Graves disease. Time point specified: persistent/refractory GD, antithyroid drugs over 5 years with positive TRAb. The authors made the TCR library using RNA they extracted from PBMCs. With iRepertoire HTBI primers and Arm-PCR of CDR3 regions, TCR beta libraries were built. TCRdb reprocessed the multiplex PCR reads via MiXCR and lists one record per CDR3 protein. The table includes about 660,000 distinct CDR3 sequences, 30% detected once. The sample was peripheral blood mononuclear cells (PBMCs), taken when the disease was refractory, from a patient treated with antithyroid drugs. The receptors here all came from a female donor with Graves disease.

V gene TRBV5-1 combines with J gene TRBJ1-1; D gene uncertain. The CDR3 contains 15 residues. From germline, CDR1 is SGHRS and CDR2 YFSETQ. Trimming shortened V by 0 bases and J by 2 bases, and 11 bases separated the two germline ends. The CDR3 sequence: CASSLERPGNTEAFF. Written as DNA, the CDR3 is TGCGCCAGCAGCTTGGAGAGACCAGGTAACACTGAAGCTTTCTTT. The full variable domain, completed using reference TRBV5-1 and TRBJ1-1, is KAGVTQTPRYLIKTRGQQVTLSCSPISGHRSVSWYQQTPGQGLQFLFEYFSETQRNKGNFPGRFSGRQFSNSRSEMNVSTLELGDSALYLCASSLERPGNTEAFFGQGTRLTVV.

This clonotype was seen at least ten times. The chain carries TRBV28 and TRBJ1-6; 8 nucleotides align to TRBD1. CDR1 and CDR2 (germline): MDHEN, SYDVKM. The CDR3 extends over 15 amino acids. V lost 5 bases and J lost 7; bases outside the gene matches: 7. CDR3 region: CASSPGTGVNSPLHF. The CDR3 nucleotides read TGTGCCAGCAGTCCGGGGACAGGCGTCAATTCACCCCTCCACTTT.

This clonotype has only a few counts. The chain is built from TRBV14 and TRBJ1-1; TRBD1 is a possible D gene (5 bases). V gave up 0 bases and J gave up 0 bases, with 8 bases separating them. Germline V gene lookup returns CDR1 SGHDN and CDR2 FVKESK. There are 15 residues in the CDR3. CDR3: CASSQEQGMNTEAFF. The CDR3 nucleotides read TGTGCCAGCAGCCAAGAGCAGGGAATGAACACTGAAGCTTTCTTT.

This clonotype was counted only a few times. CDR3 nucleotides: TGTGCCAGCAGCCGAGCGGGACAGGGTGAAGCTTTCTTT. Translated: CASSRAGQGEAFF. The chain employs TRBV3-1 and TRBJ1-1; 9 bases are shared with TRBD1. There are 13 residues in the CDR3. Germline-derived CDR1 and CDR2 are LGHDT and YNNKEL (reference sequence). J lost 7 bases, V lost 4 bases, and 4 bases had no gene match.

This clonotype was seen just once. The rearrangement uses TRBV9 and TRBJ1-2; 7 nucleotides line up with TRBD1. Losses at the gene ends were 0 bases for V and 0 bases for J; bases not matched to a gene: 5. The CDR3 loop spans 16 amino acids. CDR1 is SGDLS and CDR2 is YYNGEE in the germline V gene. The CDR3 DNA is TGTGCCAGCAGCGTAGTCCCCGACAGGGCTAACTATGGCTACACCTTC. This translates into CASSVVPDRANYGYTF.

This clonotype has a count of ten or more. The chain recombines TRBV28 with TRBJ1-2, with unresolved D. CDR3 length equals 14 residues. V gave up 6 bases and J gave up 6 bases, with 17 bases separating them. The V gene's germline CDR1 is MDHEN and CDR2 SYDVKM. The CDR3 here is CASRLDAPGNGYTF. CDR3 nucleotide sequence: TGTGCCAGCAGACTGGACGCGCCGGGTAATGGCTACACCTTC.

This clonotype was recorded many times. The chain uses TRBV11-1 and TRBJ1-2; 8 nucleotides align to TRBD1. The CDR3 runs 12 residues. Germline V gene lookup returns CDR1 SGHAT and CDR2 FQDESV (reference sequence). V lost 8 bases, J lost 11 bases, and 10 bases stayed unmatched. The CDR3 DNA reads as TGTGCCAGCGGCGAGGGACAGGCCTCATACACCTTC. It translates to CASGEGQASYTF.

A few counts support this clonotype. One end of the junction is discordant with germline, which a read error may explain. The chain is built from TRBV12-3 or TRBV12-4 and TRBJ1-1; possible D gene TRBD1, 6 bases. This CDR3 has 13 amino acids. DNA of the CDR3: TGTGCCAGCACCCGTGACAGGAACACTGAAGCTTCCTTT. It specifies CASTRDRNTEASF.

In its sample, this clonotype was seen many times. The J gene is TRBJ1-1, the V gene TRBV28; possibly TRBD1 for D (5 bases). V lost 3 bases, J lost 6 bases, and 14 bases lay in between. CDR1 is MDHEN and CDR2 is SYDVKM in the germline V gene. The CDR3 length is 14 residues. The CDR3 spells CASSLDGSGAEAFF. CDR3 nucleotide sequence: TGTGCCAGCAGTTTGGATGGTTCGGGGGCTGAAGCTTTCTTT.

The chain joins TRBV2 to TRBJ2-7; tentatively, D is TRBD1 (6 bases). V shed 5 bases and J shed 3 bases, with 11 bases lying between them. From germline, CDR1 is SNHLY and CDR2 FYNNEI. CDR3 length: 13 amino acids. The CDR3 coding sequence is TGTGCCAGCAGTAGGGCAGGGGACTACGAGCAGTACTTC. The encoded protein is CASSRAGDYEQYF.

The sample holds a few counts of this clonotype. The chain employs TRBV5-1 and TRBJ2-7; D gene unclear. The CDR3 contains 15 residues. V was pared by 0 bases and J by 1 base, with 11 bases between. CDR1 and CDR2 from the germline V gene are SGHRS and YFSETQ. As DNA, the CDR3 is TGCGCCAGCAGCTTGGGGACGGCACTTTCCTACGAGCAGTACTTC. Translated: CASSLGTALSYEQYF. The variable domain in full, completed from reference TRBV5-1 and TRBJ2-7, reads KAGVTQTPRYLIKTRGQQVTLSCSPISGHRSVSWYQQTPGQGLQFLFEYFSETQRNKGNFPGRFSGRQFSNSRSEMNVSTLELGDSALYLCASSLGTALSYEQYFGPGTRLTVT.

This clonotype was detected many times. The chain links TRBV7-6 to TRBJ2-7; 10 positions match TRBD2. Per the germline V gene, CDR1 is SGHVS and CDR2 is FNYEAQ. Trimming cost V 5 bases and J 4 bases; bases outside gene matches: 5. The CDR3 has 14 residues. The CDR3 bases are TGTGCCAGCAGCCCAAGGACTAGCGGTTACGAGCAGTACTTC. Translation: CASSPRTSGYEQYF.

This clonotype was recorded only once. The chain joins TRBV30 to TRBJ2-3; 9 nucleotides match TRBD2. The germline CDR1 and CDR2 sequences are GTSNPN and SVGIG (reference sequence). V dropped 3 bases and J dropped 5; count of bases not matched to a gene: 12. The CDR3 has 16 amino acids. CDR3 amino acids: CAWSHLAGGPGDTQYF. Here the CDR3 DNA reads TGTGCCTGGAGCCACCTGGCGGGAGGGCCTGGAGATACGCAGTATTTT.

This sequence joins TRBV11-1 and TRBJ1-1; D may be TRBD1 (5 bases). V gave up 5 bases and J gave up 5 bases, with 18 bases separating them. Germline V lookup: CDR1 SGHAT, CDR2 FQDESV (reference sequence). This CDR3 comprises 15 residues. The CDR3 is CASSPRVTSGTEAFF. CDR3 sequence (DNA): TGTGCCAGCAGCCCCCGCGTCACCTCAGGGACTGAAGCTTTCTTT.

The chain joins TRBV6-1 to TRBJ1-1, with a possible D match to TRBD1 (6 bases). The CDR3 runs 13 residues. Trimming removed 7 bases from V and 5 bases from J, with 14 bases in between. Germline CDR1 reads MNHNS; CDR2 reads SASEGT. CDR3 sequence reads: CASTGGAGTEAFF. CDR3 DNA: TGTGCCAGCACGGGGGGCGCGGGGACTGAAGCTTTCTTT.

This clonotype has a handful of counts. V gene TRBV2 combines with J gene TRBJ2-7, with 7 bases identical to TRBD2. This CDR3 has 15 residues. CDR1 SNHLY and CDR2 FYNNEI come from the germline V gene. V lost 6 bases and J lost 1; bases outside the gene matches: 9. The CDR3 DNA reads as TGTGCCAGCAGGGAGGGGTTCGGGGGGTCCTACGAGCAGTACTTC. Translating it yields CASREGFGGSYEQYF.

This rearrangement joins TRBV11-2 to TRBJ2-7; D gene ambiguous. The CDR3 loop spans 13 amino acids. Trimming pared 3 bases from V and 4 bases from J, leaving 10 bases between. CDR1 is SGHAT and CDR2 is FQNNGV in the germline V gene. CDR3 nucleotide sequence: TGTGCCAGCAGCTTCGACTCCGGTTACGAGCAGTACTTC. It translates to CASSFDSGYEQYF. The variable domain in full, completed from reference TRBV11-2 and TRBJ2-7, reads EAGVAQSPRYKIIEKRQSVAFWCNPISGHATLYWYQQILGQGPKLLIQFQNNGVVDDSQLPKDRFSAERLKGVDSTLKIQPAKLEDSAVYLCASSFDSGYEQYFGPGTRLTVT.

In its sample, this clonotype was seen a few times. The chain couples TRBV6-2 or TRBV6-3 to TRBJ1-6, with 10 bases aligning to TRBD1. CDR3 length: 16 amino acids. V shed 6 bases, J shed 7 bases, and the junction held 9 bases outside the gene matches. From germline, CDR1 is MNHEY and CDR2 SVGEGT. This CDR3 is CASRFTTGGENSPLHF. The DNA of the CDR3 is TGTGCCAGCAGGTTTACGACAGGGGGCGAGAATTCACCCCTCCACTTT.